The 17 T cell receptor beta chains reported below all come from one sample, sequenced in a study of T cells expressing NK-cell markers. TCRdb reanalyzed the 5' RACE reads and collapses them to one entry per CDR3 protein, without DNA. The sample data list about 460,000 distinct CDR3 sequences. The sample consisted of blood T cells: a sorted CD56 or NKG2C T cell subset, CD4+ or CD8+ T cells, or bulk PBMC T cells (not recorded which). The receptor source for this set is a woman in her forties or fifties in good health.

The chain employs TRBV2 and TRBJ2-7; there is no DNA to check the TCRdb D call of TRBD1. The V gene's germline CDR1 is SNHLY and CDR2 FYNNEI. The CDR3 is 13 amino acids. Here the CDR3 reads CASIGGGSYEQYF.

This chain links TRBV2 with TRBJ2-7. Germline V gives CDR1 SNHLY, CDR2 FYNNEI. The CDR3 contains 13 residues. The CDR3 is CASSDVRGYEQYF.

The chain couples TRBV7-9 to TRBJ2-1. From germline, CDR1 is SEHNR and CDR2 FQNEAQ (reference sequence). CDR3 length equals 12 residues. This chain's CDR3 is CASTVAENEQFF.

The chain is built from TRBV3-1 and TRBJ1-5; TCRdb names TRBD1, which stays unverified in the absence of DNA. In germline, CDR1 is LGHDT, CDR2 YNNKEL (reference sequence). There are 17 residues in the CDR3. CDR3 amino acids: CASSPKAPGGEGQPQHF.

This rearrangement joins TRBV7-9 to TRBJ1-1. The CDR3 has 12 amino acids. Germline V lookup: CDR1 SEHNR, CDR2 FQNEAQ (reference sequence). CDR3: CASSSPPKEAFF. Drawing the rest from reference TRBV7-9 and TRBJ1-1, the complete variable domain is DTGVSQNPRHKITKRGQNVTFRCDPISEHNRLYWYRQTLGQGPEFLTYFQNEAQLEKSRLLSDRFSAERPKGSFSTLEIQRTEQGDSAMYLCASSSPPKEAFFGQGTRLTVV.

This chain uses TRBV5-1 with TRBJ1-1. This CDR3 comprises 13 residues. The germline V gene encodes CDR1 SGHRS and CDR2 YFSETQ. The CDR3 here is CASSLATGGEAFF.

J is TRBJ2-5 and V is TRBV11-2; the TCRdb call, TRBD2, lacks DNA for checking. Germline V lookup: CDR1 SGHAT, CDR2 FQNNGV. The CDR3 length is 15 residues. CDR3 amino acids: CASNPTERPQETQYF.

The rearrangement links TRBV10-3 to TRBJ2-1; the D call from TCRdb, TRBD1, cannot be confirmed without DNA. CDR3 length equals 14 residues. CDR1 and CDR2 from the germline V gene are ENHRY and SYGVKD. The CDR3 spells CATKQGGPYNEQFF.

The chain recombines TRBV5-1 with TRBJ2-4; TCRdb designates TRBD1, a call that cannot be tested without DNA. CDR1 SGHRS and CDR2 YFSETQ come from the germline V gene. This CDR3 is built from 20 residues. The CDR3 protein is CASSLDSLGQGPSVRYIQYF.

The genes are TRBV25-1 and TRBJ2-7; checking the TCRdb D call of TRBD1 is not possible without DNA. Germline CDR1 reads MGHDK; CDR2 reads SYGVNS. The CDR3 consists of 13 residues. The CDR3 here is CASKGTATYEQYF.

This chain uses TRBV5-5 with TRBJ2-5; checking the TCRdb D call of TRBD2 is not possible without DNA. The CDR3 loop spans 15 amino acids. The germline V gene has CDR1 SGHKS and CDR2 YYEKEE (reference sequence). This chain's CDR3 is CASSLGWRELETQYF. The variable domain in full, completed from reference TRBV5-5 and TRBJ2-5, reads DAGVTQSPTHLIKTRGQQVTLRCSPISGHKSVSWYQQVLGQGPQFIFQYYEKEERGRGNFPDRFSARQFPNYSSELNVNALLLGDSALYLCASSLGWRELETQYFGPGTRLLVL.

The genes are TRBV5-5 and TRBJ2-5; the TRBD1 assignment by TCRdb is unverifiable without DNA. The CDR3 sequence is 13 residues long. The germline V gene encodes CDR1 SGHKS and CDR2 YYEKEE (reference sequence). This chain's CDR3 is CASSGQGRETQYF.

The rearrangement links TRBV7-2 to TRBJ2-4. From germline, CDR1 is SGHTA and CDR2 FQGNSA. The CDR3 length is 16 residues. The CDR3 region is CASSLGAEIAKNIQYF.

The rearrangement joins TRBV14 to TRBJ1-6; checking the TCRdb D call of TRBD1 is not possible without DNA. Germline-derived CDR1 and CDR2 are SGHDN and FVKESK. This CDR3 comprises 15 residues. Here the CDR3 reads CASSFRTAWNSPLHF.

The V and J genes are TRBV20-1 and TRBJ2-1; without DNA, the TCRdb call of TRBD1 cannot be checked. This CDR3 has 14 residues. The germline V gene encodes CDR1 DFQATT and CDR2 SNEGSKA (reference sequence). The CDR3 loop reads CSARAGEIYNEQFF.

The chain uses TRBV10-3 and TRBJ2-1; TCRdb reports TRBD1, a call that lacks DNA to check it against. The CDR3 is made up of 13 amino acids. Germline CDR1 is ENHRY and CDR2 is SYGVKD. This CDR3 is CAISPGRENEQFF.

The chain recombines TRBV7-7 with TRBJ2-1; the D call from TCRdb, TRBD2, cannot be confirmed without DNA. This CDR3 has 14 residues. Germline V gene lookup returns CDR1 SSHAT and CDR2 FNYEAQ (reference sequence). This CDR3 reads CASSPGLGGDEQFF.